This T cell receptor (beta chain) is from a study of cytomegalovirus exposure and HLA in healthy donors. A multiplex PCR was run with 60 Vbeta primers and 13 Jbeta primers. Using immunoSEQ multiplex PCR, the repertoire was profiled, and TCRdb retains in-frame clones only, with some absent. The data contain 120,000 to 150,000 clones, about 82% of them seen just once; the ten biggest clones take up nearly 3.5%. This CDR3 region has 16 residues. The J segment lost 5 bases and the V segment lost 2 bases, leaving 11 bases of the junction unmatched. From germline, CDR1 is ENHRY and CDR2 SYGVKD. J is TRBJ2-7 and V is TRBV10-3; 8 bases are shared with TRBD1. Sequencing was performed on PBMCs. The receptor was isolated from a male donor in good health and CMV-seronegative. CDR3 sequence: CAISENLGQGAHEQYF. The DNA for the CDR3 is TGTGCCATCAGTGAGAACCTTGGACAGGGAGCCCACGAGCAGTACTTC.